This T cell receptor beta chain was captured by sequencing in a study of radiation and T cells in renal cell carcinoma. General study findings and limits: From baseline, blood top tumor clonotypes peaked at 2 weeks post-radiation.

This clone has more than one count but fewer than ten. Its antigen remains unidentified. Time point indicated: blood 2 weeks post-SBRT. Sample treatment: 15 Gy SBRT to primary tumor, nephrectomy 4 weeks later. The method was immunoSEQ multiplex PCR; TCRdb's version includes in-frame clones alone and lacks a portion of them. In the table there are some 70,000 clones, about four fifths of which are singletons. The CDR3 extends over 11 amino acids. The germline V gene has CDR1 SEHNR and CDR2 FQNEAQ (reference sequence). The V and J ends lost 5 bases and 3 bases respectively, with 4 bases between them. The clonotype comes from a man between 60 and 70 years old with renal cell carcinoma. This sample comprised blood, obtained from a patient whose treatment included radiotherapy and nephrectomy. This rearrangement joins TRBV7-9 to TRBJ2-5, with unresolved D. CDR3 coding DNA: TGTGCCAGCAGCCCTAAAGAGACCCAGTACTTC. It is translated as CASSPKETQYF.